Detailed here is one T cell receptor (beta chain). Its antigen is not known. Treatment reported: approximately 11-day PBMC culture with coronavirus spike peptide pools or control peptides (ViraFEST assay). Using peptide pools, antigen-specific T cells were expanded in ViraFEST before TCRs were sequenced. All positive PCR tests were dated between March and December 2020, predating US Alpha, Beta and Delta variants. The data were taken from a study of vaccination and CD4 T cells after COVID-19. Findings and caveats of the study: For convalescent patients, a median 86.3% of reactive clones surfaced exclusively after vaccination.

An Oncomine TCR Beta short-read assay was used to sequence the DNA from cultured CD4+ T cells. Via MiXCR, TCRdb re-called the PCR reads, giving one row per CDR3 protein. The sample has 10,000 or so distinct CDR3 sequences; around 55% are singletons. Sequenced material: CD4+ T cells from blood, cultured in vitro. This receptor was obtained from a human donor who had recovered from COVID-19.

The CDR3 reads CASSPGQGSLSVGYEQYF. Written as DNA, the CDR3 is TGTGCCAGCAGTCCGGGACAGGGGTCATTATCGGTAGGCTACGAGCAGTACTTC. This chain links TRBV12-3 or TRBV12-4 with TRBJ2-7; 10 bases are a match to TRBD1. J gave up 3 bases and V 5 bases, and 16 bases lay outside the gene matches. This CDR3 has 18 residues.